The clone carrying this TCR beta chain was seen at least ten times. Its antigen is unknown. In the authors' workflow: It was from CDR3 differences across clinicopathological groups that a distant-metastasis classifier for papillary thyroid cancer was built. With MiXCR, TCRdb called clones anew from the PCR reads. The V and J calls reflect TCRdb's pipeline rather than the authors' work. This table has under 40,000 clones, about 15% appearing once. The data were taken from a study of metastatic and nonmetastatic thyroid tumors. Across the study: Peripheral blood and tumor or nodule samples from malignant and benign thyroid patients were compared. Findings and limits, study-wide: Relative to benign nodules, malignant thyroid tumors were reportedly characterized by significantly elevated TCR beta diversity in blood and tumor.

Nobody among the patients had been given any treatment before thyroid surgery. The germline CDR1 and CDR2 sequences are MNHEY and SVGEGT. J was trimmed by 4 bases and V by 7 bases; bases with no gene match: 12. There are 16 residues in the CDR3. The TCR was taken from a male donor with papillary thyroid cancer or a benign thyroid nodule (not recorded which). Some clones in this sample may be carry-over from other donors' samples. The chain links TRBV6-2 or TRBV6-3 to TRBJ2-2; 7 bases agree with TRBD1. Sequences were obtained from blood. CDR3 sequence (DNA): TGTGCCAGCATCCCGGGACAGACAATTACCACCGGGGAGCTGTTTTTT. Amino acids: CASIPGQTITTGELFF.